This TCR beta chain is drawn from a study of blood T cells in healthy people across ages. Germline assignment: CDR1 SGHTA and CDR2 FQGNSA. V shed 5 bases and J shed 8 bases, with 18 bases lying between them. This CDR3 has 14 residues. Overall study findings and caveats: Naive CD4+ cell counts and diversity both ran higher in long-lived than in aged donors. Strongly correlated with naive T cell percentage was TCR beta diversity.

This clonotype has more than one count but fewer than ten. Its antigen is not known. Combining a sample-barcoded 5' primer with a J-beta primer mix, a second PCR ran for 7 to 11 cycles. Each sample provided no less than 2.5 million CDR3-containing paired-end reads. TCRdb reprocessed the 5' RACE reads with MiXCR, giving one entry per CDR3 protein. This table holds approximately 600,000 distinct CDR3 sequences, roughly 50% found once. The sample comprised blood. The genes are TRBV7-2 and TRBJ1-2; D is ambiguous. This receptor was obtained from a man in his sixties in good health. The CDR3 sequence is CASSVRQRSRGYTF. Here the CDR3 DNA reads TGTGCCAGCAGCGTAAGGCAACGGTCCCGGGGCTACACCTTC.